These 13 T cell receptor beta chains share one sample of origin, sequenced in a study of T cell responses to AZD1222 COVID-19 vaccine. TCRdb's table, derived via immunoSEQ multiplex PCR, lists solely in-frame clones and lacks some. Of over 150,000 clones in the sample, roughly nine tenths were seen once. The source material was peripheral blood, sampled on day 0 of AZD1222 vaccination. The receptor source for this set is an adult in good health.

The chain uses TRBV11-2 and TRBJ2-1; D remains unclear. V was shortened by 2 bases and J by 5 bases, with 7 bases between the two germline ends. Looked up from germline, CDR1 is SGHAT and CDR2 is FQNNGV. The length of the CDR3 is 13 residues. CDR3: CASSLPQHNEQFF. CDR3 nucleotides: TGTGCCAGCAGCTTACCTCAGCACAATGAGCAGTTCTTC.

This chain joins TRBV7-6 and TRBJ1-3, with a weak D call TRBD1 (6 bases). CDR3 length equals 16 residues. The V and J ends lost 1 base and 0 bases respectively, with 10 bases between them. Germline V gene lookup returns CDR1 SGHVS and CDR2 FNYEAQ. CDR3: CASSLGGAGSGNTIYF. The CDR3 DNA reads TGTGCCAGCAGCTTAGGGGGGGCTGGCTCTGGAAACACCATATATTTT.

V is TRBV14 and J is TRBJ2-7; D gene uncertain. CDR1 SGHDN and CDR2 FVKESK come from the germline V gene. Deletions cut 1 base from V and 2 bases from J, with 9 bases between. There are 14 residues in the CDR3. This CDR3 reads CASSQATPPYEQYF. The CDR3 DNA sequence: TGTGCCAGCAGCCAAGCGACCCCGCCCTACGAGCAGTACTTC.

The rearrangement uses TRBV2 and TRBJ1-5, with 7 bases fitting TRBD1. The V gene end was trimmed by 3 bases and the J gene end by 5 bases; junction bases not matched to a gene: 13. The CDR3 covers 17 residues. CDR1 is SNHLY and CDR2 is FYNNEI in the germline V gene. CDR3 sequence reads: CASSDGRDSFGDQPQHF. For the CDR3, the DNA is TGTGCCAGCAGTGACGGCCGGGACAGCTTTGGGGATCAGCCCCAGCATTTT.

The CDR3 here is CASSPGSSGETQYF. As DNA, the CDR3 is TGTGCCAGCTCACCGGGGTCATCGGGCGAGACCCAGTACTTC. The V call is TRBV18, the J call TRBJ2-5; D unresolved. The germline gives CDR1 KGHSH, CDR2 LQKENI. CDR3 length: 14 residues. Trimming pared 3 bases from V and 5 bases from J, leaving 13 bases between.

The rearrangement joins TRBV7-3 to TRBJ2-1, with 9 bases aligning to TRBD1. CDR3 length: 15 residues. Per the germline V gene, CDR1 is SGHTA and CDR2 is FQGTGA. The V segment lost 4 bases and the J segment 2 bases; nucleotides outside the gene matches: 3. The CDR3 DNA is TGTGCCAGCAGCTCGGGACAGGGCCCCTACAATGAGCAGTTCTTC. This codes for CASSSGQGPYNEQFF.

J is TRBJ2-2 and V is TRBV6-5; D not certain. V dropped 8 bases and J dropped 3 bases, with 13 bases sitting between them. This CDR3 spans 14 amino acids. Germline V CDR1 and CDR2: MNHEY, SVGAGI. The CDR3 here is CASRAPADTGELFF. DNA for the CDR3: TGTGCCAGCCGCGCTCCGGCGGACACCGGGGAGCTGTTTTTT.

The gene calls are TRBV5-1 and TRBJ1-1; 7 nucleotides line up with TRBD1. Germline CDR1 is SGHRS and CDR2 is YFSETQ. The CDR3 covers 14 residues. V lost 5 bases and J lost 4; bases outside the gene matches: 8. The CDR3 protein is CASRGTGQSTEAFF. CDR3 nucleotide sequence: TGCGCCAGCAGGGGGACGGGACAGTCCACTGAAGCTTTCTTT.

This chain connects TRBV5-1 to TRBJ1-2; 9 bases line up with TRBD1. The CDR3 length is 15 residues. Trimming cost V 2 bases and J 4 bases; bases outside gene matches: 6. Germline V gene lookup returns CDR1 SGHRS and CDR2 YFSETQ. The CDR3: CASSLTGTGRYGYTF. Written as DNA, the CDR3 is TGCGCCAGCAGCTTAACCGGGACAGGGCGCTATGGCTACACCTTC.

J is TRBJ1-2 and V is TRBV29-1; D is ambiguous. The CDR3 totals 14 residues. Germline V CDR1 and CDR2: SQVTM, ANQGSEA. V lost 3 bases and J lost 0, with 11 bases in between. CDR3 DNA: TGCAGCGTTGACGAAGGCCGAGCTAACTATGGCTACACCTTC. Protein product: CSVDEGRANYGYTF.

DNA of the CDR3: TGTGCCTGGAGGTCCCCGCGGGCCCAAATTGGAGAGACCCAGTACTTC. As protein: CAWRSPRAQIGETQYF. The V and J genes are TRBV30 and TRBJ2-5; tentatively, D is TRBD2 (5 bases). The CDR3 is 16 amino acids. Per germline, CDR1 GTSNPN and CDR2 SVGIG (reference sequence). Between the trimmed V and J ends, which lost 3 bases and 4 bases, there was a span of 21 bases.

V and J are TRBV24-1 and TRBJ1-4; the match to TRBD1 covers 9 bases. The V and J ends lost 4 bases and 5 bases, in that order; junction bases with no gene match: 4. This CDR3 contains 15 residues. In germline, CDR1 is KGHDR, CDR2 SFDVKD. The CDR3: CATSETGTGNEKLFF. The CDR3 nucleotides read TGTGCCACCAGTGAAACCGGGACAGGGAATGAAAAACTGTTTTTT.

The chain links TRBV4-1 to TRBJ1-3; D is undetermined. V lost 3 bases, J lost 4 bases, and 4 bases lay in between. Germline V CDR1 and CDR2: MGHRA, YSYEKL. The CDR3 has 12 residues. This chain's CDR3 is CASSQVGNTIYF. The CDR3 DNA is TGCGCCAGCAGCCAGGTGGGAAACACCATATATTTT.